The 32 T cell receptor beta chains presented below share a single source sample, sequenced in a study of spatial heterogeneity in lung cancer. As for time point: sample taken at primary tumor resection. In each case, whole RNA from tumor, nontumor lung or frozen PBMC was sequenced unsorted. Using its own MiXCR run on the 5' RACE reads, TCRdb lists one record per CDR3 protein. The sample lists 80,000 to 95,000 distinct CDR3 sequences; roughly 10% were seen once. The sequenced sample was PBMCs, obtained at surgery. The source of these receptors is a male donor with early-stage non-small cell lung cancer.

This clonotype was detected ten times or more. The chain employs TRBV5-1 and TRBJ2-5; D tentatively fits TRBD1 or TRBD2 (5 bases each). V lost 4 bases to trimming and J lost 5 bases, with 12 bases between them. Per the germline V gene, CDR1 is SGHRS and CDR2 is YFSETQ. The CDR3 totals 13 residues. The CDR3 DNA reads TGCGCCAGCAGCCCACAAGGGGACGAGACCCAGTACTTC. It specifies CASSPQGDETQYF.

This clonotype was observed a handful of times. The rearrangement links TRBV7-3 to TRBJ2-1; TRBD2 matches 13 bases. The length of the CDR3 is 15 residues. V dropped 8 bases and J dropped 5; count of bases not matched to a gene: 6. From germline, CDR1 is SGHTA and CDR2 FQGTGA. CDR3 protein: CASGEGTSGNNEQFF. Written as DNA, the CDR3 is TGTGCCAGCGGCGAAGGGACTAGCGGGAACAATGAGCAGTTCTTC.

This clonotype has more than one count but fewer than ten. V usage is TRBV9 and J usage is TRBJ2-7; the D is unclear. There are 10 residues in the CDR3. The V end was cut by 4 bases, the J end by 7 bases, with 6 bases between. CDR1 and CDR2 (germline): SGDLS, YYNGEE. CDR3 sequence: CASSPPEQYF. The CDR3 DNA follows: TGTGCCAGCAGCCCCCCAGAGCAGTACTTC.

J is TRBJ1-1 and V is TRBV21-1; TRBD1, as called in the table, went unchecked against the DNA. TRBV21-1 is recorded as a pseudogene. The CDR3 loop spans 16 amino acids. CDR3 residues: CASSNVLGGEDTEAFF. The CDR3 nucleotides read TGTGCCAGCAGCAACGTGTTAGGGGGCGAGGACACTGAAGCTTTCTTT.

Only a few counts were recorded for this clonotype. The rearrangement joins TRBV6-6 to TRBJ2-7; weak D call: TRBD1 (5 bases). V dropped 6 bases and J dropped 5 bases, with 20 bases sitting between them. Per germline, CDR1 MNHNY and CDR2 SVGAGI (reference sequence). This CDR3 is built from 15 residues. As DNA, the CDR3 is TGTGCCAGCAGCCAGCGTTCCCGTCAGGGTAACGAGCAGTACTTC. This codes for CASSQRSRQGNEQYF.

The chain has TRBV29-1 and TRBJ1-2, with no clear D. Trimming shortened V by 2 bases and J by 4 bases, and 8 bases separated the two germline ends. This CDR3 region has 12 residues. Germline loops: CDR1 SQVTM, CDR2 ANQGSEA. The CDR3 here is CSVESQSYGYTF. The CDR3 region has the DNA TGCAGCGTTGAAAGTCAGAGCTATGGCTACACCTTC.

This clonotype was counted ten times or more. The rearrangement uses TRBV19 and TRBJ2-1, with 10 bases fitting TRBD2. CDR1 LNHDA and CDR2 SQIVND come from the germline V gene (reference sequence). This CDR3 is 16 amino acids long. The trim removed 5 bases at V and 9 bases at J, leaving 13 bases unmatched. CDR3 loop: CASSVTPGLANAEQFF. CDR3 DNA sequence: TGTGCCAGTAGTGTGACACCGGGACTAGCGAATGCTGAGCAGTTCTTC.

The V call is TRBV6-6, the J call TRBJ2-5; D call uncertain. The germline V gene has CDR1 MNHNY and CDR2 SVGAGI (reference sequence). Between the trimmed V and J ends, which lost 6 bases and 5 bases, there was a span of 10 bases. The CDR3 is made up of 12 amino acids. The CDR3 sequence is CASSPDGETQYF. The CDR3 nucleotides read TGTGCCAGCAGCCCGGACGGGGAGACCCAGTACTTC.

Ten or more counts support this clonotype. The chain carries TRBV28 and TRBJ2-7, with 15 bases matching TRBD2. CDR1 MDHEN and CDR2 SYDVKM come from the germline V gene. The CDR3 covers 17 residues. Trimming at V came to 5 bases and at J to 3 bases, leaving 8 bases not matched to a gene. This CDR3 is CASSPGTSGGPLYEQYF. The DNA for the CDR3 is TGTGCCAGCAGTCCCGGGACTAGCGGGGGGCCCCTCTACGAGCAGTACTTC.

This clonotype has only a few counts. The rearrangement links TRBV9 to TRBJ2-7; 10 bases line up with TRBD2. The CDR3 contains 16 residues. V shed 3 bases, J shed 3 bases, and the junction held 9 bases outside the gene matches. Per the germline V gene, CDR1 is SGDLS and CDR2 is YYNGEE. The CDR3 DNA follows: TGTGCCAGCAGCGCTGGCGTGGGGACTAGCGTCTACGAGCAGTACTTC. Protein product: CASSAGVGTSVYEQYF.

The V and J genes are TRBV5-6 and TRBJ2-7; TRBD2 matches 7 bases. The CDR3 runs 15 residues. In germline, CDR1 is SGHDT, CDR2 YYEEEE. The ends lost 1 base at V and 0 bases at J; junction bases unmatched: 4. The CDR3 nucleotides read TGTGCCAGCAGCTTGACTAGCGAATACTCCTACGAGCAGTACTTC. Amino acids: CASSLTSEYSYEQYF.

There are many counts of this clonotype. The V call is TRBV3-1, the J call TRBJ2-7; tentatively, D is TRBD2 (6 bases). This CDR3 is built from 15 residues. Deletions cut 5 bases from V and 4 bases from J, with 18 bases between. CDR1 and CDR2 from the germline V gene are LGHDT and YNNKEL (reference sequence). Written as DNA, the CDR3 is TGTGCCAGCAGCTCTCGGCTAGCGAACAAGTACGAGCAGTACTTC. This gives the protein CASSSRLANKYEQYF.

In its sample, this clonotype was seen many times. This chain links TRBV9 with TRBJ2-1; D not resolved. With 0 bases removed from V and 7 bases from J, the gap between germline ends came to 14 bases. Germline V gene lookup returns CDR1 SGDLS and CDR2 YYNGEE. This CDR3 spans 15 amino acids. CDR3 sequence reads: CASSVESGLGNEQFF. The CDR3 DNA follows: TGTGCCAGCAGCGTAGAGTCAGGCCTAGGGAATGAGCAGTTCTTC.

J is TRBJ2-3 and V is TRBV24-1, with a weak D call TRBD2 (5 bases). V gave up 1 base and J gave up 3 bases, with 7 bases separating them. CDR1 and CDR2 (germline): KGHDR, SFDVKD. The CDR3 totals 14 residues. Here the CDR3 DNA reads TGTGCCACCAGTGATTTATCGGGGACAGATACGCAGTATTTT. Protein product: CATSDLSGTDTQYF.

This clonotype was observed at least ten times. The chain links TRBV6-5 to TRBJ2-1; D remains ambiguous. The germline V gene encodes CDR1 MNHEY and CDR2 SVGAGI. This CDR3 comprises 13 residues. V was clipped by 0 bases and J by 3 bases, with 3 bases between them. CDR3 amino acids: CASSYSSYNEQFF. CDR3 sequence (DNA): TGTGCCAGCAGTTACTCGAGCTACAATGAGCAGTTCTTC.

The chain carries TRBV7-2 and TRBJ2-3; perhaps TRBD1 as D (7 bases). Trimming pared 5 bases from V and 4 bases from J, leaving 13 bases between. The CDR3 totals 14 residues. Germline-derived CDR1 and CDR2 are SGHTA and FQGNSA. CDR3 sequence (DNA): TGTGCCAGCAGCGGGGGGACAGCTGCAGATACGCAGTATTTT. Translation gives CASSGGTAADTQYF. Looking up the rest from reference TRBV7-2 and TRBJ2-3 gives the full variable domain: GAGVSQSPSNKVTEKGKDVELRCDPISGHTALYWYRQSLGQGLEFLIYFQGNSAPDKSGLPSDRFSAERTGGSVSTLTIQRTQQEDSAVYLCASSGGTAADTQYFGPGTRLTVL.

This clonotype was recorded at least ten times. The V and J genes are TRBV29-1 and TRBJ1-5; 9 bases are a match to TRBD1. CDR1 is SQVTM, CDR2 ANQGSEA, per germline. CDR3 length: 14 residues. V was clipped by 4 bases and J by 6 bases; unmatched bases: 7. The CDR3 region is CSVGTGGAGQPQHF. The DNA of the CDR3 is TGCAGCGTTGGTACAGGGGGCGCGGGTCAGCCCCAGCATTTT.

The chain links TRBV12-3 or TRBV12-4 to TRBJ1-1; D not resolved. The V and J ends lost 3 bases and 0 bases respectively, with 11 bases between them. This CDR3 region has 15 residues. The CDR3, as DNA: TGTGCCAGCAGTTTTAGTTTTACAGTGAACACTGAAGCTTTCTTT. Protein sequence: CASSFSFTVNTEAFF.

In its sample, this clonotype was seen a few times. The V call is TRBV5-4, the J call TRBJ1-1; 7 bases match TRBD1. CDR1 and CDR2 (germline): SGHNT, YYREEE (reference sequence). V gave up 4 bases and J gave up 1 base; unmatched junction bases: 4. This CDR3 has 14 amino acids. In DNA, the CDR3 is TGTGCCAGCAGCCACAGGGGTTCGAACACTGAAGCTTTCTTT. This encodes CASSHRGSNTEAFF.

This clonotype has just a few counts. The V and J genes are TRBV28 and TRBJ2-5, with 7 positions matching TRBD2. This CDR3 spans 13 amino acids. With V trimmed by 6 bases and J by 2 bases, 3 bases remained unmatched. Germline loops: CDR1 MDHEN, CDR2 SYDVKM. CDR3 bases: TGTGCCAGCAGGCCCGGGGGGCAAGAGACCCAGTACTTC. Amino acid sequence: CASRPGGQETQYF.

The rearrangement joins TRBV5-1 to TRBJ2-5; D is possibly TRBD2 (5 bases). V was trimmed by 0 bases and J by 0 bases, leaving 9 bases between them. The CDR3 is 15 amino acids. Germline-derived CDR1 and CDR2 are SGHRS and YFSETQ. CDR3 in amino acids: CASSLVGGYQETQYF. The CDR3 DNA reads TGCGCCAGCAGCTTGGTGGGCGGGTACCAAGAGACCCAGTACTTC.

This clonotype was counted only a few times. The genes are TRBV6-1 and TRBJ1-1; 7 positions match TRBD1. Germline CDR1 and CDR2: MNHNS and SASEGT. The CDR3 sequence is 13 residues long. V lost 11 bases, J lost 0 bases, and 6 bases stayed unmatched. CDR3 in DNA: TGTGCCGGCCGGGACAGCTTGAACACTGAAGCTTTCTTT. Its protein product is CAGRDSLNTEAFF.

This clonotype was observed a few times. This rearrangement joins TRBV24-1 to TRBJ2-3, with 8 bases fitting TRBD1. The CDR3 sequence is 16 residues long. From germline, CDR1 is KGHDR and CDR2 SFDVKD. Unmatched junction bases numbered 8, after V lost 4 bases and J lost 3 bases. DNA for the CDR3: TGTGCCACCAGTGACCGACAGGGGATGCGGACAGATACGCAGTATTTT. Its protein product is CATSDRQGMRTDTQYF.

This clonotype was seen only a few times. The V and J genes are TRBV11-3 and TRBJ2-3, with 10 positions matching TRBD1. Per germline, CDR1 SGHNT and CDR2 YENEEA. With V trimmed by 1 base and J by 4 bases, 5 bases remained unmatched. The CDR3 is 16 residues long. The CDR3 DNA reads as TGTGCCAGCAGCTTAGCCTCCGGGACAGGGGCAGATACGCAGTATTTT. It codes for CASSLASGTGADTQYF.

This clonotype showed up many times. The chain couples TRBV20-1 to TRBJ2-5, with a tentative D call TRBD1 (5 bases). The CDR3 has 14 residues. Trimming cost V 3 bases and J 5 bases, with 16 bases left between them. Germline assignment: CDR1 DFQATT and CDR2 SNEGSKA (reference sequence). The CDR3 here is CSASPGQGWETQYF. For the CDR3, the DNA is TGCAGTGCTAGTCCCGGGCAGGGTTGGGAGACCCAGTACTTC.

The rearrangement uses TRBV23-1 and TRBJ2-3; weak D call: TRBD1 (6 bases). TRBV23-1 is recorded as an ORF, its role being uncertain. The V end lost 0 bases, the J end lost 4 bases, and 11 bases lay between the germline ends. The length of the CDR3 is 15 residues. CDR3 DNA sequence: TGCGCCAGCAGTCAATCGGGGGCTATCTCAGATACGCAGTATTTT. This gives the protein CASSQSGAISDTQYF.

The gene calls are TRBV5-8 and TRBJ2-1; D is possibly TRBD1 (6 bases). The CDR3 sequence is 15 residues long. The V and J ends lost 1 base and 4 bases respectively, with 12 bases between them. Per the germline V gene, CDR1 is SGHTS and CDR2 is YDEGEE. In nucleotides, the CDR3 is TGTGCCAGCAGCTTGCGTACAGGGCCTTACAATGAGCAGTTCTTC. Translating gives CASSLRTGPYNEQFF.

In its sample, this clonotype was seen many times. The chain uses TRBV4-3 and TRBJ2-1; 9 bases line up with TRBD2. Trimming at V came to 4 bases and at J to 8 bases, leaving 6 bases not matched to a gene. CDR1 is LGHNA and CDR2 is YSLEER in the germline V gene. The CDR3 runs to 14 residues. The CDR3 here is CASSPGLAFDEQFF. In nucleotides, the CDR3 is TGCGCCAGCAGCCCTGGACTAGCGTTCGATGAGCAGTTCTTC.

The sample holds many counts of this clonotype. The CDR3 nucleotides read TGTGCCAGCGCCAGCGGACAGATTCTCCAAGAGACCCAGTACTTC. Translating gives CASASGQILQETQYF. The chain recombines TRBV12-3 or TRBV12-4 with TRBJ2-5; perhaps TRBD1 as D (6 bases). The CDR3 has 15 amino acids. V lost 8 bases, J lost 1 base, and 17 bases lay in between.

This clonotype was picked up a small number of times. The genes are TRBV20-1 and TRBJ2-3, with 7 bases aligning to TRBD2. The germline V gene encodes CDR1 DFQATT and CDR2 SNEGSKA (reference sequence). J was trimmed by 4 bases and V by 5 bases; bases with no gene match: 6. The CDR3 loop spans 13 amino acids. This CDR3 reads CSAHSGSSDTQYF. The CDR3 bases are TGCAGTGCTCATAGCGGGTCCTCAGATACGCAGTATTTT.

In its sample, this clonotype was seen many times. This sequence joins TRBV28 and TRBJ2-1, with TRBD2 matching over 8 bases. Germline CDR1 and CDR2: MDHEN and SYDVKM. CDR3 size: 17 residues. Trimming cost V 2 bases and J 10 bases; bases outside gene matches: 16. The CDR3 spells CASSLHVSGGPTSEQFF. The CDR3 DNA reads TGTGCCAGCAGTTTACACGTCTCGGGAGGGCCAACGTCGGAGCAGTTCTTC. The full variable domain, completed using reference TRBV28 and TRBJ2-1, is DVKVTQSSRYLVKRTGEKVFLECVQDMDHENMFWYRQDPGLGLRLIYFSYDVKMKEKGDIPEGYSVSREKKERFSLILESASTNQTSMYLCASSLHVSGGPTSEQFFGPGTRLTVL.

This clonotype was picked up many times. CDR3 sequence: CSAAGLGTAYEQYF. The CDR3 DNA follows: TGCAGTGCCGCAGGGTTAGGGACAGCCTACGAGCAGTACTTC. V usage is TRBV20-1 and J usage is TRBJ2-7; TRBD1 aligns across 7 bases. There are 14 residues in the CDR3. V dropped 6 bases and J dropped 2; count of bases not matched to a gene: 10. Germline values: CDR1 DFQATT, CDR2 SNEGSKA (reference sequence).